These 21 T cell receptor beta chains came from one sample sequenced in a study of Graves' ophthalmopathy and Graves' hyperthyroidism. Amplification of TCR beta CDR3 regions used RNA transcripts. A first-round RT-PCR used HTBI primers, followed by a second-round multiplex PCR. TCRdb re-called the multiplex PCR reads through MiXCR, storing one row per CDR3 protein. Of about 380,000 distinct CDR3 sequences in the sample, 15% to 17% were seen once. The specimen sequenced was peripheral blood. Receptors were obtained from a young woman with stable Graves' hyperthyroidism.

This clonotype was picked up many times. The chain recombines TRBV6-5 with TRBJ1-2; D is perhaps TRBD1 (6 bases). This CDR3 comprises 15 residues. Germline V CDR1 and CDR2: MNHEY, SVGAGI. Trimming left V 0 bases short and J 4 bases short, with 12 bases between. In nucleotides, the CDR3 is TGTGCCAGCAGTTACTCGATAGGACAGACCTATGGCTACACCTTC. This translates into CASSYSIGQTYGYTF.

In this sample, this clonotype turned up many times. The chain recombines TRBV6-1 with TRBJ2-7; D perhaps matches TRBD1 (5 bases). V lost 5 bases and J lost 6, with 8 bases in between. Per the germline V gene, CDR1 is MNHNS and CDR2 is SASEGT. This CDR3 is 11 amino acids long. CDR3 DNA: TGTGCCAGCAGTCGACAGTTCGAGCAGTACTTC. The encoded protein is CASSRQFEQYF.

There are many counts of this clonotype. V usage is TRBV10-3 and J usage is TRBJ1-2, with 12 bases identical to TRBD1. The CDR3 has 15 amino acids. The V gene end was trimmed by 7 bases and the J gene end by 6 bases; junction bases not matched to a gene: 9. The germline V gene encodes CDR1 ENHRY and CDR2 SYGVKD. The CDR3 DNA reads as TGTGCCATCAAGAGACCGGGACAGGGGGCCCATGGCTACACCTTC. It is translated as CAIKRPGQGAHGYTF.

Many counts were recorded for this clonotype. The V and J genes are TRBV6-5 and TRBJ1-2; 7 bases are shared with TRBD1. V dropped 2 bases and J dropped 3; count of bases not matched to a gene: 6. The CDR3 is made up of 15 amino acids. CDR1 is MNHEY, CDR2 SVGAGI, per germline. CDR3 sequence (DNA): TGTGCCAGCAGTTACGCGACAGGGTTCGACTATGGCTACACCTTC. It specifies CASSYATGFDYGYTF.

This clonotype was observed a handful of times. The rearrangement links TRBV11-1 to TRBJ1-6, with a weak D call TRBD1 (5 bases). Looked up from germline, CDR1 is SGHAT and CDR2 is FQDESV (reference sequence). The CDR3 is 19 amino acids. V shed 6 bases and J shed 0 bases, with 21 bases lying between them. The CDR3 spells CASSPRGSLRSSYNSPLHF. DNA for the CDR3: TGTGCCAGCAGTCCGCGGGGCTCTCTGAGGAGCTCCTATAATTCACCCCTCCACTTT.

At least ten counts were recorded for this clonotype. The chain has TRBV12-3 or TRBV12-4 and TRBJ2-7; D is perhaps TRBD2 (7 bases). V lost 4 bases to trimming and J lost 3 bases, with 13 bases between them. This CDR3 region has 14 residues. The CDR3 coding sequence is TGTGCCAGCAGTTCCTGGGGGGGCAACTACGAGCAGTACTTC. Encoded protein: CASSSWGGNYEQYF.

The chain links TRBV7-9 to TRBJ2-5; 8 positions match TRBD1. V trimming: 5 bases; J trimming: 2 bases; junction bases outside the gene matches: 7. Germline CDR1 reads SEHNR; CDR2 reads FQNEAQ (reference sequence). There are 15 residues in the CDR3. The CDR3 nucleotides read TGTGCCAGCAGCCTTGGGGGACAGGCACAAGAGACCCAGTACTTC. It is translated as CASSLGGQAQETQYF. Variable domain in full (rest from reference TRBV7-9 and TRBJ2-5): DTGVSQNPRHKITKRGQNVTFRCDPISEHNRLYWYRQTLGQGPEFLTYFQNEAQLEKSRLLSDRFSAERPKGSFSTLEIQRTEQGDSAMYLCASSLGGQAQETQYFGPGTRLLVL.

The J gene is TRBJ2-7, the V gene TRBV12-3 or TRBV12-4, with TRBD2 matching over 11 bases. J was trimmed by 8 bases and V by 6 bases; bases with no gene match: 9. The CDR3 runs 14 residues. CDR3 sequence reads: CASRRSGGARQQYF. In DNA form, the CDR3 reads TGTGCCAGCAGACGTAGCGGGGGGGCGAGGCAGCAGTACTTC.

About this clonotype: A much bigger clone sits one base away, suggesting this may be a read error. This sequence joins TRBV9 and TRBJ1-2; D is possibly TRBD1 (5 bases). CDR1 is SGDLS, CDR2 YYNGEE, per germline. V was shortened by 4 bases and J by 13 bases, with 20 bases between the two germline ends. The CDR3 length is 13 residues. CDR3 residues: CASSPPMEGSFTF. Written as DNA, the CDR3 is TGTGCCAGCAGCCCCCCGATGGAGGGGAGCTTCACCTTC.

This clonotype was seen at least ten times. This chain joins TRBV12-3 or TRBV12-4 and TRBJ1-1; TRBD1 agrees at 7 bases. The V gene end was trimmed by 8 bases and the J gene end by 1 base; junction bases not matched to a gene: 7. CDR3 size: 14 residues. The CDR3 DNA follows: TGTGCCAGCGCGATGAGGACAGGGAACACTGAAGCTTTCTTT. Translating gives CASAMRTGNTEAFF.

This clonotype was recorded many times. The chain combines TRBV9 with TRBJ1-6, with D possibly matching TRBD1 (5 bases). This CDR3 has 14 residues. The V end lost 4 bases, the J end lost 8 bases, and 13 bases lay between the germline ends. Germline V gene lookup returns CDR1 SGDLS and CDR2 YYNGEE. CDR3 region: CASSLQAADSPLHF. CDR3 DNA: TGTGCCAGCAGCTTACAGGCGGCCGATTCACCCCTCCACTTT.

This clonotype was detected ten times or more. The chain uses TRBV12-3 or TRBV12-4 and TRBJ1-1; 10 nucleotides match TRBD1. J gave up 4 bases and V 6 bases, and 8 bases lay outside the gene matches. The CDR3 covers 15 residues. The CDR3 loop is CASSQTWTGGTEAFF. In DNA, the CDR3 is TGTGCCAGCAGCCAAACCTGGACAGGGGGCACTGAAGCTTTCTTT.

At least ten counts were recorded for this clonotype. This chain uses TRBV20-1 with TRBJ1-5; TRBD1 agrees at 9 bases. Per the germline V gene, CDR1 is DFQATT and CDR2 is SNEGSKA (reference sequence). J lost 5 bases, V lost 7 bases, and 15 bases had no gene match. This CDR3 is 16 amino acids long. CDR3 bases: TGCAGTGTTGCCACCGGGACAGGGCATTCTTATCAGCCCCAGCATTTT. Protein: CSVATGTGHSYQPQHF.

This clonotype was observed at least ten times. The chain couples TRBV7-9 to TRBJ1-1, with unresolved D. The length of the CDR3 is 13 residues. V was trimmed by 11 bases and J by 1 base, leaving 14 bases between them. Germline CDR1 is SEHNR and CDR2 is FQNEAQ (reference sequence). CDR3 coding DNA: TGTGCCCTGGGGTATAAGAGGAACACTGAAGCTTTCTTT. Translation: CALGYKRNTEAFF.

This clonotype was detected ten times or more. The genes are TRBV7-3 and TRBJ2-5, with TRBD1 identical over 8 bases. The CDR3 spans 15 residues. Germline CDR1 SGHTA, CDR2 FQGTGA. After removal of 1 base from V and 1 base from J, the junction contained 2 bases not matched to a gene. CDR3 nucleotides: TGTGCCAGCAGCTTAAGCAGGGGGCCCCAAGAGACCCAGTACTTC. This encodes CASSLSRGPQETQYF.

This clonotype was detected ten times or more. The chain combines TRBV6-5 with TRBJ2-5, with 8 bases identical to TRBD1. CDR1 and CDR2 from the germline V gene are MNHEY and SVGAGI. V shed 2 bases, J shed 4 bases, and the junction held 6 bases outside the gene matches. The CDR3 loop spans 15 amino acids. CDR3 bases: TGTGCCAGCAGTTACGGGGCAGGGGGCCTAGAGACCCAGTACTTC. It specifies CASSYGAGGLETQYF.

In this sample, this clonotype turned up many times. This chain uses TRBV11-1 with TRBJ2-7; 8 bases are shared with TRBD2. The CDR3 has 14 amino acids. The J segment lost 4 bases and the V segment lost 3 bases, leaving 5 bases of the junction unmatched. Germline assignment: CDR1 SGHAT and CDR2 FQDESV (reference sequence). CDR3 region: CASSFSGALYEQYF. CDR3 nucleotide sequence: TGTGCCAGCAGCTTTAGCGGGGCGCTGTACGAGCAGTACTTC.

The chain couples TRBV6-1 to TRBJ2-6; possibly TRBD1 or TRBD2 for D (5 bases each). Between the trimmed V and J ends, which lost 4 bases and 0 bases, there was a span of 10 bases. CDR3 size: 16 residues. CDR1 is MNHNS, CDR2 SASEGT, per germline. CDR3 residues: CASSATGGSGANVLTF. DNA for the CDR3: TGTGCCAGCAGTGCTACAGGAGGCTCTGGGGCCAACGTCCTGACTTTC.

Of note for this clonotype: A read error may be the cause here, since a much bigger clone is one base away. The chain joins TRBV12-3 or TRBV12-4 to TRBJ1-6, with D uncertain. This CDR3 is built from 12 residues. CDR3 sequence: CASSFDNSHLHF. DNA for the CDR3: TGTGCCAGCAGTTTCGATAATTCACACCTCCACTTT.

This clonotype was observed at least ten times. The genes are TRBV20-1 and TRBJ1-1; D is undetermined. The CDR3 is made up of 14 amino acids. V was shortened by 1 base and J by 2 bases, with 11 bases between the two germline ends. Germline values: CDR1 DFQATT, CDR2 SNEGSKA (reference sequence). CDR3 sequence: CSARVEGSNTEAFF. The CDR3 DNA sequence: TGCAGTGCTAGAGTAGAGGGCAGTAACACTGAAGCTTTCTTT.

The CDR3 nucleotides read TGTGCCACTATCACAAGCGGACAGTCCTACAATGAGCAGTTCTTC. Its translation: CATITSGQSYNEQFF. J is TRBJ2-1 and V is TRBV2; tentatively, D is TRBD1 (6 bases). The V gene's germline CDR1 is SNHLY and CDR2 FYNNEI. The CDR3 runs 15 residues. Trimming shortened V by 10 bases and J by 1 base, and 17 bases separated the two germline ends.